The T cell receptor (beta chain) described here comes from a study of Graves' ophthalmopathy and Graves' hyperthyroidism (dated by TCRdb to the late 2010s). About the full investigation: Peripheral blood was collected at initial diagnosis, prior to any treatment. TCR beta repertoire signatures were used to distinguish Graves' ophthalmopathy from Graves' hyperthyroidism and to predict progression to ophthalmopathy. In total, 135 blood samples were TCR-sequenced: approximately 42 ophthalmopathy, under 80 hyperthyroidism and 17 hyperthyroidism-to-ophthalmopathy patients. To explore V-J signatures that distinguish ophthalmopathy from hyperthyroidism, a discovery set of about 99 patients was enrolled, made up of roughly 41 with ophthalmopathy and 57 with stable hyperthyroidism. An independent validation cohort was composed of fewer than 20 hyperthyroidism patients and some 16 patients who later progressed from hyperthyroidism to ophthalmopathy. In six or seven hyperthyroidism patients, the T-cell repertoires found in thyroid tissue were compared with those found in blood. Following sampling, methimazole starting at 30 mg daily was administered to hyperthyroidism patients, and high-dose intravenous methylprednisolone was administered to ophthalmopathy patients. The 90 to 100 discovery patients were randomly split 7:3 into training and test sets.

The CDR3 starts with the cysteine, ends with the phenylalanine, and has 13 residues. Only the CDR3 DNA is retained, 39 bases long and in frame from the first base. As encoded in the germline V gene, CDR1 is SQVTM while CDR2 is ANQGSEA. V loses 7 bases of germline sequence and J loses 1 base, and the interval between the two ends is 13 bases. For repertoire sequencing, TCR beta CDR3 regions were amplified from RNA transcripts. A first-round RT-PCR used HTBI primers with the Qiagen OneStep RT-PCR kit, followed by a second-round multiplex PCR, size selection and purification. The libraries underwent paired-end sequencing with 100 bp reads on an Illumina HiSeq2000. Per the source publication's procedure: SOAPnuke was used to process the reads, throwing out any read that had adapters, had uncalled bases, had a mean Phred below 15, or lacked an exact constant-primer or identifier match. COPE v1.2.5 was used to merge high-quality paired reads. Clonotypes were defined as unique nucleotide sequences and were aligned to IMGT TRB V, D and J references using MiTCR v1.1. Only V-J combinations with frequency above 0.0001 were analysed, covering around 99% of repertoires. For each V-J combination, a TCR clonal expansion and chaos score was defined as F50 clonal expansion divided by the chaos observed in the TCRdist matrix. Welch's t-statistics and random forest were used to reduce the features to 10 to 15 V-J combinations, which were then used as input to a naive Bayes classifier. The similarity between thyroid and blood repertoires was quantified using the Morisita-Horn index. TCRdb reanalyzed the raw reads on its own, using fastp at Q25 for trimming and MiXCR for clone calling, and kept in-frame beta chains. All rows with the same CDR3 protein become a single entry with the most common DNA and genes. These V and J calls are TCRdb output, not the study's own analysis. The sample table contains roughly 400,000 distinct CDR3 sequences; only one count was recorded for roughly 15% of them. The ten top clones hold around 6.6% of the sample.

This clonotype was seen repeatedly, ten times or more. Its specific antigen is unknown. It has no much larger one-base neighbor in the sample; base qualities were not kept. On the study overall, not on this receptor specifically: In cross-validation, the 13-signature model distinguished ophthalmopathy from stable hyperthyroidism with approximately 88% sensitivity and nearly 82% specificity, and in the test set the corresponding values were about 80% and 75%. Most expanded thyroid clonotypes with frequency above 0.001 were also detected in blood, suggesting blood repertoires may reflect the thyroid immune response. Sample size was not predetermined statistically, and investigators were not blinded to group allocation. In validation, the model predicted ophthalmopathy progression with less than 71% sensitivity and around 72% specificity; some 13 predicted patients were CT-confirmed with GO in a median of approximately 6.5 months.

A patient counted as having stable hyperthyroidism if there was no progression to ophthalmopathy within 18 months of follow-up. The hyperthyroidism patients were 18 to 65 years old and newly diagnosed, with a disease duration of less than 2 months. Patients with other autoimmune diseases, uncontrolled infections, pregnancy or lactation were excluded. Clinical symptoms, serum thyroxine, TRAb, thyroid ultrasound and orbital computed tomography were used for diagnosis. PBMCs were isolated from about 10 ml of fresh peripheral blood by Ficoll-Paque density gradient centrifugation. Trizol reagent was used to extract the total RNA, and its quality was then checked on an Agilent 2100 Bioanalyzer.

The specimen was peripheral blood. The origin of this receptor is a woman younger than 30 with stable Graves' hyperthyroidism. Donor details come from another sample of the same person, matched by shared clones. The rearranged segments are TRBV29-1 and TRBJ1-1; TRBD1 is a weak D gene call, 6 bases matching. DNA sequence: TGCAGCGCCCAAGGACAGCAGAACACTGAAGCTTTCTTT. Its translation is CSAQGQQNTEAFF.